What follows are 18 T cell receptor beta chains derived from one specimen sequenced in a study of T-cell reconstitution after alpha-beta-depleted transplantation in children. As it was prepared, the TCRbeta library received unique molecular identifiers. TCRdb recomputed calls from the PCR reads with MiXCR, one row per CDR3 protein. The table has about 580,000 distinct CDR3 sequences, 27% seen once; the top ten hold under 45%. The specimen comprised PBMCs, sampled before TCRalphabeta/CD19-depleted stem cell transplant. The receptors stem from a boy younger than two with Wiskott-Aldrich syndrome, due to receive a stem cell transplant.

This chain joins TRBV12-3 or TRBV12-4 and TRBJ2-3; D gene unclear. V was cut by 8 bases and J by 3 bases, with 12 bases left in between. The CDR3 length is 13 residues. Here the CDR3 DNA reads TGTGCCAGCGGGTTGGAGCGAACAGATACGCAGTATTTT. Translating it yields CASGLERTDTQYF.

This clonotype was seen many times. The chain combines TRBV24-1 with TRBJ2-5, with D maybe TRBD1 (5 bases). Per germline, CDR1 KGHDR and CDR2 SFDVKD. Trimming pared 0 bases from V and 1 base from J, leaving 8 bases between. This CDR3 contains 15 residues. The CDR3 sequence is CATSDLRGLQETQYF. Written as DNA, the CDR3 is TGTGCCACCAGTGATTTGAGGGGCCTCCAAGAGACCCAGTACTTC.

This clonotype was observed a few times. The V and J genes are TRBV5-1 and TRBJ2-7, with 8 positions matching TRBD2. Germline CDR1 is SGHRS and CDR2 is YFSETQ. The trim removed 3 bases at V and 1 base at J, leaving 6 bases unmatched. This CDR3 comprises 15 residues. CDR3 loop: CASSSTGTSSYEQYF. For the CDR3, the DNA is TGCGCCAGCAGCTCCACCGGGACTAGTTCCTACGAGCAGTACTTC.

Concerning this clonotype: One end of the junction is discordant with germline, which a read error may explain. The rearrangement links TRBV5-1 to TRBJ2-7; 9 nucleotides match TRBD2. Germline values: CDR1 SGHRS, CDR2 YFSETQ. The CDR3 spans 15 residues. The CDR3 here is CASSFLSGSSYEQYF. Written as DNA, the CDR3 is TGTGCCAGCAGCTTTCTTAGCGGGAGCTCCTACGAGCAGTACTTC.

The rearrangement links TRBV28 to TRBJ2-3; perhaps TRBD2 as D (6 bases). Trimming shortened V by 10 bases and J by 2 bases, and 16 bases separated the two germline ends. Germline V gene lookup returns CDR1 MDHEN and CDR2 SYDVKM. The CDR3 is 14 residues long. The CDR3 nucleotides are TGTGCCACCGTAGCGGAGAGAGCCACAGATACGCAGTATTTT. Translating gives CATVAERATDTQYF.

The J gene is TRBJ2-3, the V gene TRBV5-1; the D gene could be TRBD1 or TRBD2 (6 bases each). Germline V gene sequence: CDR1 SGHRS, CDR2 YFSETQ. The CDR3 loop spans 16 amino acids. With 1 base removed from V and 2 bases from J, the gap between germline ends came to 14 bases. The CDR3 DNA reads as TGCGCCAGCAGCTTGAGCGGCAGGGGACTCACAGATACGCAGTATTTT. This codes for CASSLSGRGLTDTQYF.

This clonotype was seen a few times. The rearrangement links TRBV7-9 to TRBJ1-1, with D unresolved. The CDR3 spans 13 residues. Trimming cost V 5 bases and J 5 bases, with 12 bases left between them. CDR1 is SEHNR and CDR2 is FQNEAQ in the germline V gene (reference sequence). CDR3 amino acids: CASSPDGMTEAFF. CDR3 DNA: TGTGCCAGCAGCCCTGATGGAATGACTGAAGCTTTCTTT. The variable domain in full, with the rest retrieved from reference TRBV7-9 and TRBJ1-1, is DTGVSQNPRHKITKRGQNVTFRCDPISEHNRLYWYRQTLGQGPEFLTYFQNEAQLEKSRLLSDRFSAERPKGSFSTLEIQRTEQGDSAMYLCASSPDGMTEAFFGQGTRLTVV.

This sequence joins TRBV5-1 and TRBJ2-1, with 7 bases lining up with TRBD2. Germline V gene data show CDR1 as SGHRS and CDR2 as YFSETQ. CDR3 size: 16 residues. Unmatched junction bases numbered 9, after V lost 0 bases and J lost 6 bases. CDR3 loop: CASSLGLADLGNEQFF. CDR3 sequence (DNA): TGCGCCAGCAGCTTGGGGCTAGCGGACCTAGGCAATGAGCAGTTCTTC.

V and J are TRBV13 and TRBJ1-1; D not resolved. Per the germline V gene, CDR1 is PRHDT and CDR2 is FYEKMQ (reference sequence). Deletions cut 2 bases from V and 7 bases from J, with 17 bases between. This CDR3 is 15 amino acids long. CDR3 sequence reads: CASSLYREGGYEAFF. CDR3 sequence (DNA): TGTGCCAGCAGCTTATACCGAGAAGGAGGGTATGAAGCTTTCTTT. Drawing the rest from reference TRBV13 and TRBJ1-1, the complete variable domain is AAGVIQSPRHLIKEKRETATLKCYPIPRHDTVYWYQQGPGQDPQFLISFYEKMQSDKGSIPDRFSAQQFSDYHSELNMSSLELGDSALYFCASSLYREGGYEAFFGQGTRLTVV.

The chain couples TRBV12-3 or TRBV12-4 to TRBJ1-1; TRBD1 matches 7 bases. The CDR3 totals 11 residues. V lost 6 bases to trimming and J lost 7 bases; unmatched junction nucleotides: 2. The DNA of the CDR3 is TGTGCCAGCAGCGGACAGGTTGAAGCTTTCTTT. The encoded protein is CASSGQVEAFF.

This clonotype was picked up a small number of times. This rearrangement joins TRBV29-1 to TRBJ1-2; no definite D call. Trimming took off 4 bases at V and 0 bases at J, with 9 bases between the two ends. This CDR3 is 13 amino acids long. Germline loops: CDR1 SQVTM, CDR2 ANQGSEA. This chain's CDR3 is CSVVHEANYGYTF. CDR3 bases: TGCAGCGTTGTGCACGAAGCTAACTATGGCTACACCTTC.

This clonotype was counted between two and nine times. This rearrangement joins TRBV20-1 to TRBJ2-7; D is perhaps TRBD1 (6 bases). The CDR3 extends over 14 amino acids. Trimming shortened V by 0 bases and J by 2 bases, and 11 bases separated the two germline ends. Germline-derived CDR1 and CDR2 are DFQATT and SNEGSKA (reference sequence). This CDR3 is CSARDLDRPYEQYF. CDR3 in DNA: TGCAGTGCTAGAGATCTCGACAGGCCCTACGAGCAGTACTTC.

V usage is TRBV3-1 and J usage is TRBJ2-7; 8 nucleotides agree with TRBD2. The trim removed 2 bases at V and 6 bases at J, leaving 9 bases unmatched. Per the germline V gene, CDR1 is LGHDT and CDR2 is YNNKEL (reference sequence). The CDR3 totals 15 residues. The DNA for the CDR3 is TGTGCCAGCAGCCAATTGACCCGACTAGCGTTCGAGCAGTACTTC. This translates into CASSQLTRLAFEQYF.

The V and J genes are TRBV21-1 and TRBJ2-3; the table's D gene call, TRBD1, was not cross checked with the DNA. TRBV21-1 is designated a pseudogene. The CDR3 has 15 amino acids. The CDR3: CASSKGHGIADTQYF. CDR3 coding DNA: TGTGCCAGCAGCAAAGGCCACGGGATCGCAGATACGCAGTATTTT.

Details on this clonotype: Compared with germline, one end of the junction differs, possibly owing to a read error. The chain joins TRBV20-1 to TRBJ2-3; 9 bases map to TRBD2. CDR3 length: 13 residues. Germline loops: CDR1 DFQATT, CDR2 SNEGSKA (reference sequence). The CDR3 DNA follows: TGCAGTGCTAGGGGGACTAGCAGAGATACGCAGTATTTT. Translation: CSARGTSRDTQYF.

This clonotype was seen ten or more times. V gene TRBV5-6 combines with J gene TRBJ2-7; the match to TRBD2 covers 11 bases. The CDR3 is 16 residues long. J was trimmed by 1 base and V by 3 bases; bases with no gene match: 6. Germline assignment: CDR1 SGHDT and CDR2 YYEEEE. CDR3 sequence: CASSSGLAGASYEQYF. The CDR3 nucleotides read TGTGCCAGCAGCTCTGGACTAGCGGGCGCTTCCTACGAGCAGTACTTC.

The V gene is TRBV5-1, the J gene TRBJ2-1; 12 positions agree with TRBD2. This CDR3 is built from 14 residues. The germline V gene has CDR1 SGHRS and CDR2 YFSETQ. V lost 7 bases and J lost 7; bases outside the gene matches: 6. This CDR3 reads CASGGTSGGNEQFF. In DNA form, the CDR3 reads TGCGCCAGCGGAGGAACTAGCGGGGGGAATGAGCAGTTCTTC.

The chain combines TRBV3-1 with TRBJ2-7, with D perhaps assigned TRBD1 or TRBD2 (5 bases each). The germline gives CDR1 LGHDT, CDR2 YNNKEL (reference sequence). Deletions cut 0 bases from V and 6 bases from J, with 15 bases between. The CDR3 sequence is 15 residues long. CDR3 residues: CASSQDPGTSLEQYF. The CDR3 nucleotides read TGTGCCAGCAGCCAAGATCCCGGGACCTCCCTCGAGCAGTACTTC.